These T cell receptor beta chains were read from a single sample in a study of CD8 T cells in ankylosing spondylitis. TCRdb called the 5' RACE reads again in MiXCR, with one record for every CDR3 protein. The sample lists 700,000 to 1,000,000 distinct CDR3 sequences, 10% to 15% occurring once. The specimen sequenced was blood, either unsorted or a sorted T cell fraction (not recorded which). These TCRs come from a male donor with ankylosing spondylitis. Both conserved end residues are part of each CDR3. A D gene is named only where the DNA matches it firmly. The listing skips clone size in some rows; elsewhere it reads once, few, many or a size class.

clone size | J gene | V gene | D gene | CDR3 DNA | CDR3 protein
few | TRBJ1-1 | TRBV19 | TRBD1 | TGTGCCAGTAGTATAGGACAGGGGAGATTCACTGAAGCTTTCTTT | CASSIGQGRFTEAFF
- | TRBJ2-7 | TRBV10-2 | - | TGCGCCAGCAGTGAGCCGGGCTACGAGCAGTACTTC | CASSEPGYEQYF
- | TRBJ1-1 | TRBV10-1 | - | TGCGCCAGCAGTGACCAAAGACCCGGGGGCCAGGCGGAAGCTTTCTTT | CASSDQRPGGQAEAFF
many | TRBJ2-1 | TRBV4-2 | - | TGTGCCAGCAGCCAAGGGGGGTTTCTAGACCAGCAGTTCTTC | CASSQGGFLDQQFF
- | TRBJ1-1 | TRBV2 | - | TGTGCCAGCAACGGGGTCCCGAACACTGAAGCTTTCTTT | CASNGVPNTEAFF
- | TRBJ2-7 | TRBV29-1 | - | TGCAGCGTGGGGGACAACTACGAGCAGTACTTC | CSVGDNYEQYF
few | TRBJ2-2 | TRBV4-3 | - | TGCGCCAGCAGCCAAGCTACGAGGTTCCGCGAGGCCGGGGAGCTGTTTTTT | CASSQATRFREAGELFF
few | TRBJ2-1 | TRBV14 | - | TGTGCCAGCATGAGTATGGCGGGCGGGCCGAATGAGCAGTTCTTC | CASMSMAGGPNEQFF
many | TRBJ2-7 | TRBV20-1 | - | TGCAGTGCTAGAGTGCGGGGAAGAGGCTACGAGCAGTACTTC | CSARVRGRGYEQYF
few | TRBJ1-1 | TRBV9 | TRBD1 | TGTGCCAGCAGCGGTGGGACAGGGAATTGGAACACTGAAGCTTTCTTT | CASSGGTGNWNTEAFF
few | TRBJ2-5 | TRBV11-2 | - | TGTGCCAGCAGCCCCCTAGCTCTCCAGGAGACCCAGTACTTC | CASSPLALQETQYF
- | TRBJ1-2 | TRBV10-3 | - | TGTGCCATCAGTGAGTCTGGACAGTATACTCGCTATGGCTACACCTTC | CAISESGQYTRYGYTF
few | TRBJ2-3 | TRBV29-1 | TRBD1 | TGCAGCGTACGGACAGGGAGGACCTCAGATACGCAGTATTTT | CSVRTGRTSDTQYF
- | TRBJ1-1 | TRBV5-1 | - | TGCGCCAGCTGGGAACAGGAGAACACTGAAGCTTTCTTT | CASWEQENTEAFF
few | TRBJ2-3 | TRBV9 | TRBD2 | TGTGCCAGCAGCGTAGGAGGTAGCGGGGGCACAGATACGCAGTATTTT | CASSVGGSGGTDTQYF
few | TRBJ2-3 | TRBV5-6 | TRBD1 | TGTGCCAGCAGCTTATACCAGGGGGCGAATACGCAGTATTTT | CASSLYQGANTQYF
many | TRBJ2-7 | TRBV6-5 | - | TGTGCCAGCAGTCACCATGGGGGTATGGGTGAGCAGTACTTC | CASSHHGGMGEQYF
few | TRBJ2-5 | TRBV5-5 | - | TGTGCCAGCAGCCGATCCCCGTTGGGCCTGGAGACCCAGTACTTC | CASSRSPLGLETQYF
many | TRBJ2-3 | TRBV20-1 | - | TGCAGTGCTAGAGCCATTCCCGGCACAGATACGCAGTATTTT | CSARAIPGTDTQYF
few | TRBJ2-7 | TRBV20-1 | TRBD1 | TGCAGTGCTAAATCCAGGGGGAGTCGCAGGCAGTACTTC | CSAKSRGSRRQYF
- | TRBJ2-2 | TRBV20-1 | - | TGCAGTGCTAGGGTCAAGGGCCGTGGCACCGGGGAGCTGTTTTTT | CSARVKGRGTGELFF
- | TRBJ1-2 | TRBV5-1 | - | TGCGCCAGCAGCTTAGGGAATCTGGATGGCTACACCTTC | CASSLGNLDGYTF
few | TRBJ2-3 | TRBV18 | TRBD2 | TGTGCCAGCTCACCCACCCTAGCGGGTGACACAGATACGCAGTATTTT | CASSPTLAGDTDTQYF
- | TRBJ1-4 | TRBV7-8 | TRBD1 | TGTGCCAGCAGCTTAAGGGAGACAGGGCTTAGTGAAAAACTGTTTTTT | CASSLRETGLSEKLFF
- | TRBJ1-1 | TRBV5-1 | - | TGCGCCAGCAGCTTGGGAGGGGAAAGGAACACTGAAGCTTTCTTT | CASSLGGERNTEAFF
few | TRBJ1-2 | TRBV5-1 | TRBD1 | TGCGCCAGCAGCCCCGACAGGGGGACTGGCTACACCTTC | CASSPDRGTGYTF
- | TRBJ2-1 | TRBV7-2 | - | TGTGCCAGCAGCTTAGCGTATACGCTTCAGTCCCTGCCTAGCTCCTACAATGAGCAGTTCTTC | CASSLAYTLQSLPSSYNEQFF
- | TRBJ2-3 | TRBV2 | TRBD2 | TGTGCCAGCAGTTATTCAGGGACTAGCGCAAAAGATACGCAGTATTTT | CASSYSGTSAKDTQYF
- | TRBJ2-7 | TRBV20-1 | TRBD1 | TGCAGTGCCATCCCGACGCAGGGGACAGACTACGAGCAGTACTTC | CSAIPTQGTDYEQYF
- | TRBJ2-7 | TRBV20-1 | - | TGCAGTGCTACAGTCTACGAGCAGTACTTC | CSATVYEQYF
many | TRBJ2-7 | TRBV5-5 | - | TGTGCCAGCAGCTTGGTTTTGATGCGACAGTACTTC | CASSLVLMRQYF
few | TRBJ1-1 | TRBV7-2 | - | TGTGCCAGCAGCTCCGCAGGGACGTATAACACTGAAGCTTTCTTT | CASSSAGTYNTEAFF
few | TRBJ2-7 | TRBV4-2 | TRBD1 | TGTGCCAGCAGCCGAGAGACCGGGACAGGGGGAAGCGAGCAGTACTTC | CASSRETGTGGSEQYF
many | TRBJ2-1 | TRBV10-3 | TRBD1 | TGTGCCATCACTTCCACGGGACAGGGGATCTATGAGCAGTTCTTC | CAITSTGQGIYEQFF
many | TRBJ1-5 | TRBV5-6 | TRBD1 | TGTGCCAGCAGCTTACAGGGGAAGGCTCGCAATCAGCCCCAGCATTTT | CASSLQGKARNQPQHF
few | TRBJ1-2 | TRBV2 | TRBD1 | TGTGCCAGCAGGGGCAGGGGGGATGGCTACACCTTC | CASRGRGDGYTF
once | TRBJ2-3 | TRBV11-2 | - | TGTGCCAGCAGCCTCGGGGGGCTTTCTAGCACAGATACGCAGTATTTT | CASSLGGLSSTDTQYF
many | TRBJ2-5 | TRBV7-2 | TRBD1 | TGTGCCAGCAGCTTTGGACAGGTAGAGACCCAGTACTTC | CASSFGQVETQYF
- | TRBJ1-2 | TRBV5-1 | - | TGCGCCAGCAGCTTTTCCAGTAACTATGGCTACACCTTC | CASSFSSNYGYTF
- | TRBJ2-6 | TRBV5-4 | - | TGTGCCAGCAGCTTGGCCGGGTTGACAGTCACCTCTGGGGCCAACGTCCTGACTTTC | CASSLAGLTVTSGANVLTF
few | TRBJ2-1 | TRBV7-6 | - | TGTGCCAGCAGCTTAGTTAGGCGGGGAGAGCAGTTCTTC | CASSLVRRGEQFF
- | TRBJ1-2 | TRBV3-1 | - | TGTGCCAGCAGCTCCGGCCGGGCAGACCATGGCTACACCTTC | CASSSGRADHGYTF
few | TRBJ1-6 | TRBV7-2 | - | TGTGCCAGCAGCTTTGCAGCGTCTTCACCCCTCCACTTT | CASSFAASSPLHF
few | TRBJ2-5 | TRBV7-2 | - | TGTGCCAGCAGCTTAGGCAGTTGGTACCAAGAGACCCAGTACTTC | CASSLGSWYQETQYF
- | TRBJ2-1 | TRBV15 | - | TGTGCCACCAGCAGGGCTTTTCAGAATGAGCAGTTCTTC | CATSRAFQNEQFF
- | TRBJ2-3 | TRBV6-1 | TRBD2 | TGTGCCAGCAGTAGGACTAGCGGGGGTATCACAGATACGCAGTATTTT | CASSRTSGGITDTQYF
few | TRBJ2-7 | TRBV7-6 | - | TGTGCCAGCAGCTCTCTACGTGGAGAGCAGTACTTC | CASSSLRGEQYF
many | TRBJ1-1 | TRBV4-3 | - | TGCGCCAGCAGCCAGAGGCGGAGGGACACTGAAGCTTTCTTT | CASSQRRRDTEAFF
many | TRBJ2-3 | TRBV6-1 | - | TGTGCCAGCAGTGAGGTGTGGACAGATACGCAGTATTTT | CASSEVWTDTQYF
few | TRBJ2-5 | TRBV20-1 | - | TGCAGTGCTGGGGTGGGGCCAGCGGGCGAGACCCAGTACTTC | CSAGVGPAGETQYF
- | TRBJ2-4 | TRBV20-1 | - | TGCAGTGCCCCGCGTGGGGGGAACATTCAGTACTTC | CSAPRGGNIQYF